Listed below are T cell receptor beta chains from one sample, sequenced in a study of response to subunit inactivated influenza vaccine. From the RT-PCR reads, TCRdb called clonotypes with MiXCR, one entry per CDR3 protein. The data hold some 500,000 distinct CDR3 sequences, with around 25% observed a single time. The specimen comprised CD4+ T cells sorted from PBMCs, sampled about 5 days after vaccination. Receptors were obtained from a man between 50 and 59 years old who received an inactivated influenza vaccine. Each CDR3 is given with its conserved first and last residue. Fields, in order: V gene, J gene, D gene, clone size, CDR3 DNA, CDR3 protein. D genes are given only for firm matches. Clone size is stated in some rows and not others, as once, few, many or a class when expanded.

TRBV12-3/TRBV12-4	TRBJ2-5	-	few	TGTGCCAGCAGCATTGCTGGGGAAGAGACCCAGTACTTC	CASSIAGEETQYF
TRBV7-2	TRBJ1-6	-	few	TGTGCCAGCAGCTCGGTAATGGGGAATTCACCCCTCCACTTT	CASSSVMGNSPLHF
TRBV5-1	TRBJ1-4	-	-	TGCGCCAGCAGCTTGCTTGGAACAGGGAGGGATGAAAAACTGATTTTT	CASSLLGTGRDEKLIF
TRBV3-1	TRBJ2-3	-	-	TGTGCCAGCAGCCAAATCAGGACTCAATACACAGATACGCAGTATTTT	CASSQIRTQYTDTQYF
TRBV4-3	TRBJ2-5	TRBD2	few	TGCGCCAGCAGCCGAGGGACTAGCGGGGGGGCGCAGACCCAGTACTTC	CASSRGTSGGAQTQYF
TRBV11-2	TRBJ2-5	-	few	TGTGCCAGCAGCTTAGTTGTGGGACCCCAAGAGACCCAGTACTTC	CASSLVVGPQETQYF
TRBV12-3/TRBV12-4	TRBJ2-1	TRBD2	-	TGTGCCAGCAGTGTCGGGACTATTCGATACAATGAGCAGTTCTTC	CASSVGTIRYNEQFF
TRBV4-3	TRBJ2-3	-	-	TGCGCCAGTCCAGCCACCCTAGATACGCAGTATTTT	CASPATLDTQYF
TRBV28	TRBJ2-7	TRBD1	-	TGTGCCAGCAGTCTCCAACCTTCAGGGGGCTACGAGCAGTACTTC	CASSLQPSGGYEQYF
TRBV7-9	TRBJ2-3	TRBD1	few	TGTGCCAGCAGCCTGCAGGGGGCGGCAGATACGCAGTATTTT	CASSLQGAADTQYF
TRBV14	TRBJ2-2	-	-	TGTGCCAGCAGCCGCACGGGGTTCAGCGCAAGATCTAACACCGGGGAGCTGTTTTTT	CASSRTGFSARSNTGELFF
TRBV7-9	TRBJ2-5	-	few	TGTGCCAGCGTCCGGACAGAAGAGACCCAGTACTTC	CASVRTEETQYF
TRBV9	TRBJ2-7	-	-	TGTGCCAGCAGCGTAGAAGGGGGGCGACGGGAGCAGTACTTC	CASSVEGGRREQYF
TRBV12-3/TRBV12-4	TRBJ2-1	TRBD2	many	TGTGCCAGCAGTTTAACATCGGGGGGTGAGCAGTTCTTC	CASSLTSGGEQFF
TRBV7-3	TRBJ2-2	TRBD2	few	TGTGCCAGCAGCTTTACTAGCGGGAGGGACACCGGGGAGCTGTTTTTT	CASSFTSGRDTGELFF
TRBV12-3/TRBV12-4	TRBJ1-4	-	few	TGTGCCAGCAGTTCCCCCCGGGGGGCTAATGAAAAACTGTTTTTT	CASSSPRGANEKLFF
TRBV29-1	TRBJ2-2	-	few	TGCAGCGTTGTTCGGGGGTCAACGAACACCGGGGAGCTGTTTTTT	CSVVRGSTNTGELFF
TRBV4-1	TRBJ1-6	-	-	TGCGCCAGCAGCCAAGAGCGATCACCCCTCCACTTT	CASSQERSPLHF
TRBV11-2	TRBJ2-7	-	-	TGTGCCAGCAGCCCCACCGGGATGAGCTACGAGCAGTACTTC	CASSPTGMSYEQYF
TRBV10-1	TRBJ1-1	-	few	TGCGCCAGCAGTGAGTCTCGCAGGAACACTGAAGCTTTCTTT	CASSESRRNTEAFF
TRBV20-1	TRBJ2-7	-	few	TGCAGTGCTCTCGACAGAGCGGTAGGAGGCTACGAGCAGTACTTC	CSALDRAVGGYEQYF
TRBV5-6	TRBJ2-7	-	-	TGTGCCAGCAGCCGGGACGTCGCCTACGAGCAGTACTTC	CASSRDVAYEQYF
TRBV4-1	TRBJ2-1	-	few	TGCGCCAGCAGCCAAGTACCCCGACGTAGAGGTGAGCAGTTCTTC	CASSQVPRRRGEQFF
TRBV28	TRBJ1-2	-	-	TGTGCCAGCAGACCCCACGGGGGGCGGGGTTATGGCTACACCTTC	CASRPHGGRGYGYTF
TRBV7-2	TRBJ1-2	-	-	TGTGCCAGCAGCTTCCGACAGGATCCTCTCACTAACTATGGCTACACCTTC	CASSFRQDPLTNYGYTF
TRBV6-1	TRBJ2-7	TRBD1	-	TGTGCCAGCCTCCGGGGACAGGGTGTTGACTCCTACGAGCAGTACTTC	CASLRGQGVDSYEQYF
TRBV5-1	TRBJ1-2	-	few	TGCGCCAGCAGCTTTACAGACGCTAACTATGGCTACACCTTC	CASSFTDANYGYTF
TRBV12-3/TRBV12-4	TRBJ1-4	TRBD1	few	TGTGCCAGCAGGCAAACCGGGACAGGGACAGGAAAACTGTTTTTT	CASRQTGTGTGKLFF
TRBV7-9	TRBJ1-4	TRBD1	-	TGTGCCAGCAGCTTAAGTGTGGGACAGAGAAATGAAAAACTGTTTTTT	CASSLSVGQRNEKLFF
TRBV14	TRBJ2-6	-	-	TGTGCCAGCAGCCAAGTAGGGGCGACTGGGGCCAACGTCCTGACTTTC	CASSQVGATGANVLTF
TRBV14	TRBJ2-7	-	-	TGTGCCAGCAGCCAGGCTGACTTCTCCTACGAGCAGTACTTC	CASSQADFSYEQYF
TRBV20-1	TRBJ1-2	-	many	TGCAGTGCTAGACCTCTTACCCCAGGTTACGGCTACACCTTC	CSARPLTPGYGYTF
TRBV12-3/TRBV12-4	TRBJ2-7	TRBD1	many	TGTGCCAGCAGGCGACAGGGGAACTACGAGCAGTACTTC	CASRRQGNYEQYF
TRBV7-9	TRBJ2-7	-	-	TGTGCCAGCAGACCGGCTCTTGGTGAGCAGTACTTC	CASRPALGEQYF
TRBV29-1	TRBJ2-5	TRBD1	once	TGCAGCGTTAATGACAGGGGAGAGACCCAGTACTTC	CSVNDRGETQYF
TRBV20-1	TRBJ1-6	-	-	TGCAGTGCTAGAGAGGGAGGGGATTATAATTCACCCCTCCACTTT	CSAREGGDYNSPLHF
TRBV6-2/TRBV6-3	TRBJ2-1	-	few	TGTGCCAGCAGGTCTAGCGCCCACAATGAGCAGTTCTTC	CASRSSAHNEQFF
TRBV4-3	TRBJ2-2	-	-	TGCGCCAGCAGGCAACAGGTATCCGCCGGGGAGCTGTTTTTT	CASRQQVSAGELFF